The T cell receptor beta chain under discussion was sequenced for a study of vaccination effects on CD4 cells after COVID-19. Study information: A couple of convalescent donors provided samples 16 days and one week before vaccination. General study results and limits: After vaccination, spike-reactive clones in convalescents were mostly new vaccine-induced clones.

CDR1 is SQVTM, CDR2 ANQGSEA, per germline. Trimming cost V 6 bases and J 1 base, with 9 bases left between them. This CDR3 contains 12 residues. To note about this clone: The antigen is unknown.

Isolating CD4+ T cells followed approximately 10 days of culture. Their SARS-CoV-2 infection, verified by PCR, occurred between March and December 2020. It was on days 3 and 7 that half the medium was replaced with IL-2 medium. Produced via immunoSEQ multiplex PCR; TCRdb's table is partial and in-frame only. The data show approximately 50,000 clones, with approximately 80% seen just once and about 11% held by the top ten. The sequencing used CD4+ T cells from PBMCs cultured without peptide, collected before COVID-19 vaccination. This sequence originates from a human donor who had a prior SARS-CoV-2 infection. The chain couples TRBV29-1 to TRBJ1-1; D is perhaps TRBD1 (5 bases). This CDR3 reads CSVHQGNTEAFF. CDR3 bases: TGCAGCGTGCACCAGGGGAACACTGAAGCTTTCTTT.